This T cell receptor beta chain derives from a study of shared clonotypes between healthy human individuals. General study findings and limits: Shared clonotypes across all four donors exceeded non-shared ones in generation probability.

Assay execution proceeded at the deep level. The assay was immunoSEQ multiplex PCR, and TCRdb's table has in-frame clones only and misses some. This table holds over a million clones, around 76% found once. Germline CDR1 and CDR2: SGHAT and FQNNGV. V shed 5 bases, J shed 6 bases, and the junction held 14 bases outside the gene matches. The CDR3 has 16 amino acids. For this clone: Antigen: not known.

This chain links TRBV11-2 with TRBJ2-7; 9 bases line up with TRBD2. Sequenced: memory CD4+ T cells sorted from blood. This sample's subset: CD45RA-negative fraction. This TCR came from a man aged 18 to 35 in good health. CDR3 sequence reads: CASSPLAGTLPSEQYF. Here the CDR3 DNA reads TGTGCCAGCAGCCCGCTAGCGGGAACCCTACCCTCCGAGCAGTACTTC.